The source of this T cell receptor (beta chain) is a study of T cell responses to AZD1222 COVID-19 vaccine. Produced via immunoSEQ multiplex PCR; TCRdb's table is partial and in-frame only. The data contain some 130,000 clones, around 90% of them singletons. V lost 5 bases to trimming and J lost 3 bases, with 10 bases between them. CDR1 SGHNT and CDR2 YENEEA come from the germline V gene. This CDR3 region has 14 residues. The origin of this receptor is an adult in good health. The input for sequencing was peripheral blood, taken on day 0 of AZD1222 vaccination. The gene calls are TRBV11-3 and TRBJ2-2, with a weak D call TRBD1 (5 bases). Written as DNA, the CDR3 is TGTGCCAGCAGCGCAGACAGTTACACCGGGGAGCTGTTTTTT. It encodes CASSADSYTGELFF.